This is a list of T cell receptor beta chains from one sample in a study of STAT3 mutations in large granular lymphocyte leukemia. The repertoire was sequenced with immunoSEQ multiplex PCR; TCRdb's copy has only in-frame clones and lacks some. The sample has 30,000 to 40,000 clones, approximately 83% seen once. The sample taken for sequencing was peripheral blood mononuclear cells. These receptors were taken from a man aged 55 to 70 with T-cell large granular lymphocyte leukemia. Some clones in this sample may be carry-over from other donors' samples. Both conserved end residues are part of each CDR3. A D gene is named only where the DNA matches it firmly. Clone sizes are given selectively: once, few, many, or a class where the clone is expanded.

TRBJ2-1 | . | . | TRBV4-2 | TGTGCCAGCAGCCAAGAGTCCCTAGCATCTGAGCAGTTCTTC | CASSQESLASEQFF
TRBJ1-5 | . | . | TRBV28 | TGTGCCAGCAGTTTGGCCGGAGCTCAGCCCCAGCATTTT | CASSLAGAQPQHF
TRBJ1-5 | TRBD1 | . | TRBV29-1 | TGCAGCGTTTTGGACAGGGGGCGTCAGCCCCAGCATTTT | CSVLDRGRQPQHF
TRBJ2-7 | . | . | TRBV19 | TGTGCCAGTAGCTGGGACTCTCAGAGCTCCTACGAGCAGTACTTC | CASSWDSQSSYEQYF
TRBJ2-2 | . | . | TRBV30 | TGTGCCTGGAACTTATGGTATGCCGGGGAGCTGTTTTTT | CAWNLWYAGELFF
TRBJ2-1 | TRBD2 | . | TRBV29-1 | TGCAGCGTTGCCACTAGCGCCTACAATGAGCAGTTCTTC | CSVATSAYNEQFF
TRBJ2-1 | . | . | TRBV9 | TGTGCCAGCAGCCCAGGGGTCGGGGGCAATGAGCAGTTCTTC | CASSPGVGGNEQFF
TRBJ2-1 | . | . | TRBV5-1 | TGCGCCAGCAGCTTTAGAGATTCGAGCTCCTACAATGAGCAGTTCTTC | CASSFRDSSSYNEQFF
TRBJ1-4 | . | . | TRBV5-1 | TGCGCCAGCAGCTCAGGGGAGGGGGAAAAACTGTTTTTT | CASSSGEGEKLFF
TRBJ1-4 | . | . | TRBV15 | TGTGCCACCAGCAGGAGCAGGAATGAAAAACTGTTTTTT | CATSRSRNEKLFF
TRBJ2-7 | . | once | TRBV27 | TGTGCCAGCAGTTTATGGGGGGGGCCCTACGAGCAGTACTTC | CASSLWGGPYEQYF
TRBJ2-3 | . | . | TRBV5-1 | TGCGCCAGCAGCTTGGCTAGCAGTACAGATACGCAGTATTTT | CASSLASSTDTQYF
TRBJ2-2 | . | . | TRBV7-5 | TGTGCCAGAAGCCCCGGGATAGGGATCAACACCGGGGAGCTGTTTTTT | CARSPGIGINTGELFF
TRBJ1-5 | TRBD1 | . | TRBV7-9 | TGTGCCAGCAGCTTTGGACAGGGACAAAATCAGCCCCAGCATTTT | CASSFGQGQNQPQHF
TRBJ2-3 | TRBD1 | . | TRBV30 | TGTGCCTGGAGTCTGATGCGGACAGGGGTAGGGGGAGATACGCAGTATTTT | CAWSLMRTGVGGDTQYF